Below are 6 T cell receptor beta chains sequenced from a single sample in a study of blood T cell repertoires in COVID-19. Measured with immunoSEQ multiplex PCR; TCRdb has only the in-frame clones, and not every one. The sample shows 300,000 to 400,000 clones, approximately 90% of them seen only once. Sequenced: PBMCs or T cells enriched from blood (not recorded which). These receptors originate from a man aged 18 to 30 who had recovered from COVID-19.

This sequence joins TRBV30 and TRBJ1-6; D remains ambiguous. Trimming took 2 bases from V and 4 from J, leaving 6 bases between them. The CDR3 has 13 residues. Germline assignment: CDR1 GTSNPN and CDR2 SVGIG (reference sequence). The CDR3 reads CAWSREYNSPLHF. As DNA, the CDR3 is TGTGCCTGGAGTAGGGAGTATAATTCACCCCTCCACTTT.

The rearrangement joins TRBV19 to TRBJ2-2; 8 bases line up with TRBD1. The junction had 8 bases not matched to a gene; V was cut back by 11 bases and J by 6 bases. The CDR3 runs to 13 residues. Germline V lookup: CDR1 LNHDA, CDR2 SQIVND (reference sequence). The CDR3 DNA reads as TGTGCCTGTCAGGACAGGGACCCCGGGGAGCTGTTTTTT. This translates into CACQDRDPGELFF.

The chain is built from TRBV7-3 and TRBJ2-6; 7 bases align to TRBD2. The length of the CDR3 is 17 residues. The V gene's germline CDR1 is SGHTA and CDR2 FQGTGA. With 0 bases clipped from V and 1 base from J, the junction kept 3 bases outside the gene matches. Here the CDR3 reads CASSLTPGGSGANVLTF. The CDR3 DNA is TGTGCCAGCAGCTTAACCCCCGGGGGGTCTGGGGCCAACGTCCTGACTTTC.

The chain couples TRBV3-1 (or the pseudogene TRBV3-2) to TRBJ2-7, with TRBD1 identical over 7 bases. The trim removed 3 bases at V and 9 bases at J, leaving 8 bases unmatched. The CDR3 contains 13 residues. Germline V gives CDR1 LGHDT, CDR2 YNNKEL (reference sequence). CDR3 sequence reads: CASSQFQGVAQYF. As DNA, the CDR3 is TGTGCCAGCAGCCAGTTTCAGGGGGTAGCGCAGTACTTC.

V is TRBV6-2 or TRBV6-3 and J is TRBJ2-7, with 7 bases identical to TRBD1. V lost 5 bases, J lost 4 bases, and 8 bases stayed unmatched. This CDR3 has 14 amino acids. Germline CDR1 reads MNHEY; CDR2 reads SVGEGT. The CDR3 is CASSTPGQRYEQYF. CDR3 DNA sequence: TGTGCCAGCAGTACACCGGGACAGAGGTACGAGCAGTACTTC.

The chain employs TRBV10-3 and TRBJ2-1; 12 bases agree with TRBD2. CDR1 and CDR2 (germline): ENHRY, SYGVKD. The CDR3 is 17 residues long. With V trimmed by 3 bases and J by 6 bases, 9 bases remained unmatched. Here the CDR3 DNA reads TGTGCCATCAGTGAACCGATGACTAGCGGGAGTAGCAATGAGCAGTTCTTC. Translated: CAISEPMTSGSSNEQFF.